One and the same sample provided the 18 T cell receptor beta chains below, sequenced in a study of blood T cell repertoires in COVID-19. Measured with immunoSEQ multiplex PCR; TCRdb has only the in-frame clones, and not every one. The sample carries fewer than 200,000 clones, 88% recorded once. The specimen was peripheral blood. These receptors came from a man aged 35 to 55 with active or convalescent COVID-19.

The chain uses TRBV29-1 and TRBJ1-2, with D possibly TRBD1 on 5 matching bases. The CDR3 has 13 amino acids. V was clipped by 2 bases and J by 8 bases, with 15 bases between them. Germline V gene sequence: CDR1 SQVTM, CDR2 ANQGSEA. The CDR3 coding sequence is TGCAGCGTTGAAATGGAGGGGCGCGGAGGCTACACCTTC. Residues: CSVEMEGRGGYTF.

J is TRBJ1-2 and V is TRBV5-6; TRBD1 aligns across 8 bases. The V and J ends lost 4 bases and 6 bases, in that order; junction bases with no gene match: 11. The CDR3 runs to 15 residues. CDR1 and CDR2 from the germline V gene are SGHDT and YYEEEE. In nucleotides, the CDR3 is TGTGCCAGCAGCATACGGACAGGGTTTGTGAATGGCTACACCTTC. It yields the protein CASSIRTGFVNGYTF.

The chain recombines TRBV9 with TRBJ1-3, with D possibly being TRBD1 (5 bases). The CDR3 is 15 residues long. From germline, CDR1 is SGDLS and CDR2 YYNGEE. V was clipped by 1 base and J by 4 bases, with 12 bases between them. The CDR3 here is CASSVWGVAGNTIYF. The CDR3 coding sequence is TGTGCCAGCAGCGTATGGGGGGTCGCCGGAAACACCATATATTTT.

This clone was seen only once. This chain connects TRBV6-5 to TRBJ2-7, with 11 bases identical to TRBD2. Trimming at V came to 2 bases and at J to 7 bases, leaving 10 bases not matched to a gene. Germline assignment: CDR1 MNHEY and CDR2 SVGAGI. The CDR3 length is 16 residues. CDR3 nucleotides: TGTGCCAGCAGTTACGGGGAGCTAGCGGGAGGCGGTGAGCAGTACTTC. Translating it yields CASSYGELAGGGEQYF.

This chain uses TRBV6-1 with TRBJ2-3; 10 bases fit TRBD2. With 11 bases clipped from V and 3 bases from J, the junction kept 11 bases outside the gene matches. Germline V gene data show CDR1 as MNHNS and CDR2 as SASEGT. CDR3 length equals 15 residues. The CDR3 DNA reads TGTGCCGCCAGGTCGAGCGGGGGGGGTACAGATACGCAGTATTTT. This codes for CAARSSGGGTDTQYF.

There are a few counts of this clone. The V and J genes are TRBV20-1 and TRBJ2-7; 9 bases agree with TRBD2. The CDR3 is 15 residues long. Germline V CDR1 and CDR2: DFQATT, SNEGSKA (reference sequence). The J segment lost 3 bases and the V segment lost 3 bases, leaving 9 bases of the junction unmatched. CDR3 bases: TGCAGTGCTAGTTTCCGAGCGGGAGGACGCTACGAGCAGTACTTC. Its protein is CSASFRAGGRYEQYF.

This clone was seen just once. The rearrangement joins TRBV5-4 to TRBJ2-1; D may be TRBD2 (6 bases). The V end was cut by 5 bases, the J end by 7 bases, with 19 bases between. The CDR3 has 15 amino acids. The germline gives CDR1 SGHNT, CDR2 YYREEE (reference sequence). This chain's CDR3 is CASRISGDGRNEQFF. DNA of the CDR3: TGTGCCAGCAGGATTAGCGGAGACGGGCGGAATGAGCAGTTCTTC.

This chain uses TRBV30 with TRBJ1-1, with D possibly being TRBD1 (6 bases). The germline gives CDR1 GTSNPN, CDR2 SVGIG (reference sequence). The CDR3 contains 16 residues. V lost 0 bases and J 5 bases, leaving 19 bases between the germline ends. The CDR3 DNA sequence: TGTGCCTGGAGTGTACCGTTGGGCAGGGGACGGACTGAAGCTTTCTTT. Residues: CAWSVPLGRGRTEAFF. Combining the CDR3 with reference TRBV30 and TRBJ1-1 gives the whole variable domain SQTIHQWPATLVQPVGSPLSLECTVEGTSNPNLYWYRQAAGRGLQLLFYSVGIGQISSEVPQNLSASRPQDRQFILSSKKLLLSDSGFYLCAWSVPLGRGRTEAFFGQGTRLTVV.

As DNA, the CDR3 is TGTGCCAGCATTCATGGCAGGAACACTGAAGCTTTCTTT. Its protein product is CASIHGRNTEAFF. The chain joins TRBV6-6 to TRBJ1-1; D ambiguous. This CDR3 is built from 13 residues. Germline loops: CDR1 MNHNY, CDR2 SVGAGI (reference sequence). V lost 7 bases to trimming and J lost 1 base, with 10 bases between them.

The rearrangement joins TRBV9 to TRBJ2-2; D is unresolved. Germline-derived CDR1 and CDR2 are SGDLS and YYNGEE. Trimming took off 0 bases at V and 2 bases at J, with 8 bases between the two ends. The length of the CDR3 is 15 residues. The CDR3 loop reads CASSVGRPNTGELFF. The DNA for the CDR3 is TGTGCCAGCAGCGTAGGGAGACCAAACACCGGGGAGCTGTTTTTT.

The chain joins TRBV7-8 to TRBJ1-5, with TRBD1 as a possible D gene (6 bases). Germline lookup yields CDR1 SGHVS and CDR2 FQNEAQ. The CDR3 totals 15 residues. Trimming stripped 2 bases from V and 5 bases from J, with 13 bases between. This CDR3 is CASSLRGRGDQPQHF. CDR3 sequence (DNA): TGTGCCAGCAGCTTACGGGGCAGGGGCGATCAGCCCCAGCATTTT.

CDR3 sequence (DNA): TGTGCCAGCAGCTCGTCCGGGATAAATTCACCCCTCCACTTT. As protein: CASSSSGINSPLHF. The V gene is TRBV7-6, the J gene TRBJ1-6; D gene unclear. Germline-derived CDR1 and CDR2 are SGHVS and FNYEAQ. This CDR3 has 14 amino acids. Trimming pared 4 bases from V and 7 bases from J, leaving 11 bases between.

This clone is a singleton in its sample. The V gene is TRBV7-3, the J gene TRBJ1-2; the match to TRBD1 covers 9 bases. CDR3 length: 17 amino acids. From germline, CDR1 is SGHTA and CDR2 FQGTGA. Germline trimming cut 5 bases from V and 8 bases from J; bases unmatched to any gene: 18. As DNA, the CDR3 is TGTGCCAGCAGCCGACCGAGGGGACAGGGCCTAAGTGGAGGCTACACCTTC. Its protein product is CASSRPRGQGLSGGYTF.

CDR3 bases: TGTTCGGGGCGGGACCCATCCTACAATGAGCAGTTCTTC. It codes for CSGRDPSYNEQFF. This chain links TRBV2 with TRBJ2-1; possibly TRBD2 for D (6 bases). The CDR3 is 13 residues long. Germline CDR1 SNHLY, CDR2 FYNNEI.

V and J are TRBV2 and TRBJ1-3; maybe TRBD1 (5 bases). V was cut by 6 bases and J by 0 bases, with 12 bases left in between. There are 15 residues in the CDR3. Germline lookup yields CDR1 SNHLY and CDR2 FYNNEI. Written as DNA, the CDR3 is TGTGCCAGCAGAGATGACAGTCTCTCTGGAAACACCATATATTTT. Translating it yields CASRDDSLSGNTIYF.

The CDR3 nucleotides read TGTGCCACCAGTGACCCCAGGGGGCAAGGCACTGAAGCTTTCTTT. The encoded protein is CATSDPRGQGTEAFF. The chain links TRBV24-1 to TRBJ1-1; 8 bases match TRBD1. This CDR3 region has 15 residues. CDR1 is KGHDR, CDR2 SFDVKD, per germline. The ends lost 4 bases at V and 4 bases at J; junction bases unmatched: 7.

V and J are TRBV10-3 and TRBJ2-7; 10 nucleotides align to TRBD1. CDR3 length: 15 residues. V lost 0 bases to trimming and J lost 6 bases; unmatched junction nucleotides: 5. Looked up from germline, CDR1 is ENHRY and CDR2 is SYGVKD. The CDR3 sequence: CAISESGTGDLEQYF. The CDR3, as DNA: TGTGCCATCAGTGAGTCTGGGACAGGGGACCTCGAGCAGTACTTC.

CDR3 DNA sequence: TGCGCCAGCAGCTGGGCTCTCACCGGGGAGCTGTTTTTT. Encoded protein: CASSWALTGELFF. The gene calls are TRBV5-1 and TRBJ2-2; D unclear. V lost 3 bases, J lost 4 bases, and 7 bases lay in between. Germline V gene data show CDR1 as SGHRS and CDR2 as YFSETQ. CDR3 length equals 13 residues.